One sample yielded the 10 T cell receptor beta chains listed below, sequenced in a study of CD8+CD57+ T cells in acquired aplastic anemia. Profiles of TCR beta VDJ and CDR3 were generated from a genomic DNA template. Each CDR3 protein is one row after TCRdb ran MiXCR on the reads. The table shows over 250,000 distinct CDR3 sequences, with approximately 60% occurring only once. In patients chosen for sequencing, flow cytometry had shown CD8+CD57+ cell expansion. The sequenced sample consisted of sorted CD4+, CD8+, or CD8+CD57+ T cells (not recorded which) from PBMCs. Receptors were obtained from a human donor with aplastic anemia.

This clonotype has a count of ten or more. This chain uses TRBV5-8 with TRBJ1-6; possibly TRBD1 for D (6 bases). From germline, CDR1 is SGHTS and CDR2 YDEGEE. The CDR3 totals 14 residues. The V end was cut by 4 bases, the J end by 10 bases, with 15 bases between. DNA for the CDR3: TGTGCCAGCAGCAGCAGGGGTCTCGAGTCACCCCTCCACTTT. It yields the protein CASSSRGLESPLHF.

This clonotype was detected many times. The CDR3 loop is CASSQGGLNYEQYF. In DNA, the CDR3 is TGTGCCAGCAGCCAAGGCGGGCTAAACTACGAGCAGTACTTC. The chain joins TRBV3-1 to TRBJ2-7, with D tentatively TRBD2 (5 bases). Trimming removed 1 base from V and 3 bases from J, with 10 bases in between. The CDR3 totals 14 residues. CDR1 is LGHDT and CDR2 is YNNKEL in the germline V gene (reference sequence).

This clonotype appeared a few times. The CDR3, as DNA: TGCAGTGCTCAGCTGATGTCGAACACCGGGGAGCTGTTTTTT. It encodes CSAQLMSNTGELFF. The chain links TRBV20-1 to TRBJ2-2; D gene ambiguous. Germline CDR1 is DFQATT and CDR2 is SNEGSKA (reference sequence). V was cut by 5 bases and J by 0 bases, with 10 bases left in between. The CDR3 runs 14 residues.

This clonotype was recorded only once. This chain joins TRBV29-1 and TRBJ1-3; weak D call: TRBD1 (6 bases). The CDR3 totals 14 residues. Germline-derived CDR1 and CDR2 are SQVTM and ANQGSEA. V lost 0 bases, J lost 6 bases, and 12 bases lay in between. CDR3 sequence (DNA): TGCAGCGTTGAAGATCCTGGGACAACAAACACCATATATTTT. This gives the protein CSVEDPGTTNTIYF.

At least ten counts were recorded for this clonotype. CDR3 in DNA: TGTGCCAGCAGCCAAGACCCGGGACTCCGCACCGGGGAGCTGTTTTTT. Residues: CASSQDPGLRTGELFF. This sequence joins TRBV4-2 and TRBJ2-2; the D gene is possibly TRBD2 (6 bases). Germline-derived CDR1 and CDR2 are LGHNA and YNFKEQ. Between the trimmed V and J ends, which lost 0 bases and 4 bases, there was a span of 12 bases. This CDR3 has 16 amino acids.

This sequence joins TRBV4-2 and TRBJ2-7; 9 bases are a match to TRBD2. The CDR3 extends over 17 amino acids. V trimming: 1 base; J trimming: 1 base; junction bases outside the gene matches: 8. The V gene's germline CDR1 is LGHNA and CDR2 YNFKEQ. CDR3 residues: CASSQVGASGESYEQYF. CDR3 bases: TGTGCCAGCAGCCAAGTAGGGGCTAGCGGGGAATCCTACGAGCAGTACTTC.

This chain uses TRBV5-1 with TRBJ1-1; TRBD1 matches 12 bases. The germline V gene has CDR1 SGHRS and CDR2 YFSETQ. Trimming took 7 bases from V and 4 from J; bases not matched to a gene: 14. CDR3 length: 17 residues. The CDR3 here is CASLPPGTGGKSTEAFF. The CDR3 DNA sequence: TGCGCCAGCCTCCCTCCCGGGACAGGGGGCAAATCCACTGAAGCTTTCTTT. Full variable domain (missing parts from reference TRBV5-1 and TRBJ1-1): KAGVTQTPRYLIKTRGQQVTLSCSPISGHRSVSWYQQTPGQGLQFLFEYFSETQRNKGNFPGRFSGRQFSNSRSEMNVSTLELGDSALYLCASLPPGTGGKSTEAFFGQGTRLTVV.

This clonotype showed up many times. The V gene is TRBV2, the J gene TRBJ1-1; no clear D gene. The CDR3 runs to 13 residues. Germline CDR1 is SNHLY and CDR2 is FYNNEI. V was pared by 7 bases and J by 1 base, with 10 bases between. The CDR3 loop reads CASITDGNTEAFF. DNA for the CDR3: TGTGCCAGCATTACCGACGGGAACACTGAAGCTTTCTTT.

The gene calls are TRBV19 and TRBJ1-5; D might be TRBD1 (5 bases). The CDR3 is made up of 17 amino acids. Germline V gives CDR1 LNHDA, CDR2 SQIVND (reference sequence). V dropped 5 bases and J dropped 0 bases, with 17 bases sitting between them. DNA of the CDR3: TGTGCCAGTAGTCCTCTGGGGGGGGAATATAGCAATCAGCCCCAGCATTTT. As protein: CASSPLGGEYSNQPQHF. The full variable domain, completed using reference TRBV19 and TRBJ1-5, is DGGITQSPKYLFRKEGQNVTLSCEQNLNHDAMYWYRQDPGQGLRLIYYSQIVNDFQKGDIAEGYSVSREKKESFPLTVTSAQKNPTAFYLCASSPLGGEYSNQPQHFGDGTRLSIL.

The chain employs TRBV19 and TRBJ1-1; possibly TRBD1 for D (6 bases). The CDR3 has 14 amino acids. Trimming stripped 0 bases from V and 7 bases from J, with 12 bases between. Germline assignment: CDR1 LNHDA and CDR2 SQIVND (reference sequence). The DNA of the CDR3 is TGTGCCAGTAGTATAGACCCGGGGGCGGTTGAAGCTTTCTTT. Translated: CASSIDPGAVEAFF.